The present TCR beta chain was sequenced within a study of blood T cell repertoires in COVID-19. Study background: The study drew acute and convalescent COVID-19 samples from the United States, Italy and Spain. Sources were T cells, B-cell-depleted T cells, or PBMCs; the material itself was cDNA or gDNA.

Germline V CDR1 and CDR2: SNHLY, FYNNEI. CDR3 length: 12 amino acids. V lost 4 bases and J lost 15; bases outside the gene matches: 8. How the authors handled the data: Amplification of reference gene primers was used by the study to estimate nucleated cell counts. Sequencing was performed with immunoSEQ multiplex PCR; in TCRdb, only in-frame clones are kept and a portion is missing. The V and J calls and clone size are taken from that table; D and trimming were inferred from the DNA. The sample shows approximately 360,000 clones, around 90% of them seen only once. This TCR came from a man aged 18 to 35 with active or convalescent COVID-19. V gene TRBV2 combines with J gene TRBJ2-2; TRBD2 matches at 7 bases. Input material: peripheral blood. DNA of the CDR3: TGTGCCAGCAGTGTGGGCGGACTAGAGTTGTTTTTT. This sequence encodes CASSVGGLELFF.